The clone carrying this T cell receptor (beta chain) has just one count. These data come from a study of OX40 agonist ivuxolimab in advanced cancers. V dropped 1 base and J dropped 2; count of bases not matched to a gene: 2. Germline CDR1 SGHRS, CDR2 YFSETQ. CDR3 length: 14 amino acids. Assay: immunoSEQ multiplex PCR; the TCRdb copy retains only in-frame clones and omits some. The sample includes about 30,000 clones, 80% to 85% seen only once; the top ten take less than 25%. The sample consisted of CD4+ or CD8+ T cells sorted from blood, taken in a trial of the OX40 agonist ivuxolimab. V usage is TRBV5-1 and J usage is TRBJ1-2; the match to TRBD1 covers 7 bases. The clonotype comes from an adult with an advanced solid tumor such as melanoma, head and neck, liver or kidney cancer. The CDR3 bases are TGCGCCAGCAGCTTGTCAGGGGGAAACTATGGCTACACCTTC. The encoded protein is CASSLSGGNYGYTF.